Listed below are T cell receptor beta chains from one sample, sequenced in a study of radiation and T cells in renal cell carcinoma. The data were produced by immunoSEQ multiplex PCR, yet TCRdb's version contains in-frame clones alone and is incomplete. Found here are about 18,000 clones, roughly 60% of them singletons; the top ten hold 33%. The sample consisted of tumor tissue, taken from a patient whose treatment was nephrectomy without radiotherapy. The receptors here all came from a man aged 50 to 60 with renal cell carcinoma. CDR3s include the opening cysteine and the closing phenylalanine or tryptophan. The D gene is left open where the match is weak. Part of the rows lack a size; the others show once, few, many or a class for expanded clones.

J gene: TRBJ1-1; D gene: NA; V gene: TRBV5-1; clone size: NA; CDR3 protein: CASSLAHIEGTEAFF; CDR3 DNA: TGCGCCAGCAGCTTGGCCCATATAGAGGGCACTGAAGCTTTCTTT
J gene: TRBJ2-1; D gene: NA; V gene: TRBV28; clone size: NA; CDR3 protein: CASSLELNEQFF; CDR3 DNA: TGTGCCAGCAGTTTAGAACTCAATGAGCAGTTCTTC
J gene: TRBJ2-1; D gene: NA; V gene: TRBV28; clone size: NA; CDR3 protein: CASSSGDSKGDEQFF; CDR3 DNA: TGTGCCAGCAGTTCGGGGGACAGCAAGGGAGATGAGCAGTTCTTC
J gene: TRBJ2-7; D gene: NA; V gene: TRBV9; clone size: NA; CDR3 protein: CASSSMTGTYEQYF; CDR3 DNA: TGTGCCAGCAGCAGTATGACAGGTACCTACGAGCAGTACTTC
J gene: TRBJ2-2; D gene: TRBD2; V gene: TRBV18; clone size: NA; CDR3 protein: CASSRGVAGGPNTGELFF; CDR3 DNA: TGTGCCAGCTCACGCGGAGTAGCGGGAGGGCCGAACACCGGGGAGCTGTTTTTT
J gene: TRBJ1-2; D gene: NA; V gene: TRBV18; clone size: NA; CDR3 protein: CASSPYYRANHGYTF; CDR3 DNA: TGTGCCAGCTCGCCGTACTACAGGGCGAATCATGGCTACACCTTC
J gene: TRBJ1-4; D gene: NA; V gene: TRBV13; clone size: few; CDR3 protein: CASSYRDDEKLFF; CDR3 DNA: TGTGCCAGCAGCTACAGGGACGACGAAAAACTGTTTTTT
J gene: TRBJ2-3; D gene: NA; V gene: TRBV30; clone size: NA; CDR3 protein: CAWHARREGGISTDTQYF; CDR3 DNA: TGTGCCTGGCACGCCAGACGGGAAGGAGGAATTTCCACAGATACGCAGTATTTT
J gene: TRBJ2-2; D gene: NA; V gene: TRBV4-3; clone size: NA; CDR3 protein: CASSRGLGAVTGELFF; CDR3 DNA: TGCGCCAGCAGCCGGGGGCTGGGGGCTGTCACCGGGGAGCTGTTTTTT
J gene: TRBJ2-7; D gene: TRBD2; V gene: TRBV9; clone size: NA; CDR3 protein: CASSLSSGRAADEQYF; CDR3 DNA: TGTGCCAGCAGTCTATCTAGCGGGAGGGCCGCCGACGAGCAGTACTTC
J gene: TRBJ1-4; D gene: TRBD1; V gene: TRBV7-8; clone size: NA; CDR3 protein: CASSFLNRGRDEKLFF; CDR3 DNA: TGTGCCAGCAGCTTCCTCAACAGGGGGCGGGATGAAAAACTGTTTTTT
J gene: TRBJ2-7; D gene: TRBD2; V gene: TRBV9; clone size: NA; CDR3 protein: CASSPTGREGTNEQYF; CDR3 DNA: TGTGCCAGCAGCCCCACGGGGCGGGAGGGCACGAACGAGCAGTACTTC
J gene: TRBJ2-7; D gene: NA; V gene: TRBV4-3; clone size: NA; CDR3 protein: CASSQDLAGRREQYF; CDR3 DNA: TGCGCCAGCAGCCAAGATCTAGCAGGGCGTCGCGAGCAGTACTTC
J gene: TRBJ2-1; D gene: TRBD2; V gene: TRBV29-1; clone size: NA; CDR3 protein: CSVGLAGVGEQFF; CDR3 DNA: TGCAGCGTCGGACTAGCGGGAGTGGGTGAGCAGTTCTTC
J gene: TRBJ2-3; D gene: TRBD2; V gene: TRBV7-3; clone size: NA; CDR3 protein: CASSPLSGSISDTQYF; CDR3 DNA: TGTGCCAGCAGCCCGCTTAGCGGGAGTATCTCAGATACGCAGTATTTT
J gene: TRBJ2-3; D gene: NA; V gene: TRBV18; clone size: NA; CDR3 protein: CASSNNLPDTQYF; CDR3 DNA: TGTGCCAGCTCCAATAATCTGCCAGATACGCAGTATTTT
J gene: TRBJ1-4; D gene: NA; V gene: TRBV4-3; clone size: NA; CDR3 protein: CASSFQGSEKLFF; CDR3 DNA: TGCGCCAGCAGCTTTCAGGGGTCCGAAAAACTGTTTTTT
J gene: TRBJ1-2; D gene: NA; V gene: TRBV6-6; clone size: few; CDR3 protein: CASSPGGVANYGYTF; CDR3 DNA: TGTGCCAGCAGTCCAGGAGGGGTTGCTAACTATGGCTACACCTTC
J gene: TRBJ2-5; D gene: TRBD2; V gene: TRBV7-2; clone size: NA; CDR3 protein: CASSLYGGGAGETQYF; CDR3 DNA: TGTGCCAGCAGCTTATATGGCGGGGGGGCTGGAGAGACCCAGTACTTC
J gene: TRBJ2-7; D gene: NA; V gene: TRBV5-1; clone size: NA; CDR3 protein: CASSPGGGSHSYEQYF; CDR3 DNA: TGCGCCAGCAGCCCAGGGGGGGGATCGCACTCCTACGAGCAGTACTTC
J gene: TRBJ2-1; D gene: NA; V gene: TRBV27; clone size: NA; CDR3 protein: CASRGLGSGYNEQFF; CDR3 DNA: TGTGCCAGCAGGGGTCTCGGGAGTGGGTACAATGAGCAGTTCTTC
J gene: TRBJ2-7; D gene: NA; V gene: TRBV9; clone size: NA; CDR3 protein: CASSVDGGVNEQYF; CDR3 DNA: TGTGCCAGCAGCGTAGATGGTGGGGTGAACGAGCAGTACTTC
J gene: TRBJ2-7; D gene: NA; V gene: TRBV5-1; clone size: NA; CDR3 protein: CASSLGGPYEQYF; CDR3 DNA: TGCGCCAGCAGCTTGGGGGGTCCCTACGAGCAGTACTTC
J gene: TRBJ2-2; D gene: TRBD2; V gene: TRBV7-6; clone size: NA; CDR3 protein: CASSLVLASTGELFF; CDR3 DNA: TGTGCCAGCAGCTTGGTACTAGCGAGCACCGGGGAGCTGTTTTTT
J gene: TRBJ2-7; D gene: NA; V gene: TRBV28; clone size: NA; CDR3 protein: CASSLGLSYEQYF; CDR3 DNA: TGTGCCAGCAGTTTAGGGCTCTCCTACGAGCAGTACTTC
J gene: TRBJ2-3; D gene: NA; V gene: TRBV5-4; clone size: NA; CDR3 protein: CASSPTHSSFTDTQYF; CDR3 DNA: TGTGCCAGCAGCCCTACACACTCGTCGTTCACAGATACGCAGTATTTT
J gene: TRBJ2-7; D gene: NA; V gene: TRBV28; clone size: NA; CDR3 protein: CASSGGFGLGGEQYF; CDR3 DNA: TGTGCCAGCAGCGGGGGCTTCGGGTTGGGAGGGGAGCAGTACTTC
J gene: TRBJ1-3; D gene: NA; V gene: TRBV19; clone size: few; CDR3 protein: CASSLSLGFSGNTIYF; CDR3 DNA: TGTGCCAGTAGCCTGTCGCTCGGGTTCTCTGGAAACACCATATATTTT
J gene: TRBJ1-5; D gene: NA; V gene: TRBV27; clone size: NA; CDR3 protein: CASSFSNRQPQHF; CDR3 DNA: TGTGCCAGCAGTTTTTCAAATAGACAGCCCCAGCATTTT
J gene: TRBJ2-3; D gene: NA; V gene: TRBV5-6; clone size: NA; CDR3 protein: CASSFTGADTQYF; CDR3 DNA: TGTGCCAGCAGCTTTACGGGAGCAGATACGCAGTATTTT
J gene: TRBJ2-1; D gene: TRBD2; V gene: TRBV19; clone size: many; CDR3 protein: CASSIGGGRYSYNEQFF; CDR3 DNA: TGTGCCAGTAGTATAGGGGGCGGGAGGTACTCCTACAATGAGCAGTTCTTC
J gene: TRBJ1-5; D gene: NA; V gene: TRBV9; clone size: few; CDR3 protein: CASTGGNQPQHF; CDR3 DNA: TGTGCCAGCACAGGGGGCAATCAGCCCCAGCATTTT
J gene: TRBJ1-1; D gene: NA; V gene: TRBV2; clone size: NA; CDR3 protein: CASTRASEAFF; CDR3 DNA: TGTGCCAGTACAAGGGCCTCAGAAGCTTTCTTT
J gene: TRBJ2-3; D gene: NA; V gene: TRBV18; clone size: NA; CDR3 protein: CASSEIGPDTQYF; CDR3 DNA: TGTGCCAGCTCAGAGATCGGGCCGGATACGCAGTATTTT
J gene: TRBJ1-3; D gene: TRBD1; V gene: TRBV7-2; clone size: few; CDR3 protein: CASSTRTGNGNTIYF; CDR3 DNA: TGTGCCAGCAGCACACGGACAGGGAACGGAAACACCATATATTTT
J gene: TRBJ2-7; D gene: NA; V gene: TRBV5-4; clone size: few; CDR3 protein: CASSFSQTGEDEQYF; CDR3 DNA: TGTGCCAGCAGCTTCTCCCAAACAGGGGAGGACGAGCAGTACTTC
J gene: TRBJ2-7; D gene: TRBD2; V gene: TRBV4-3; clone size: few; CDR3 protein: CASSELGGTSGAYEQYF; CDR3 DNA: TGCGCCAGCAGCGAGCTAGGTGGGACTAGCGGGGCCTACGAGCAGTACTTC
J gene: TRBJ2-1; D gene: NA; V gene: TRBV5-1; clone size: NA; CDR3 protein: CASSLWVGSMGEQFF; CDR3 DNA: TGCGCCAGCAGCTTGTGGGTAGGCTCGATGGGTGAGCAGTTCTTC
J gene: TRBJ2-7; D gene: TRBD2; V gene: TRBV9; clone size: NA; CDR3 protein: CASSVDGLAGNEQYF; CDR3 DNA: TGTGCCAGCAGCGTAGATGGACTAGCGGGGAACGAGCAGTACTTC
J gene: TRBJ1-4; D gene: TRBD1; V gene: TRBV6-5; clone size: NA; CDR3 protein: CASSRTGSREKLFF; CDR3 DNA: TGTGCCAGCAGCCGGACAGGGAGTCGTGAAAAACTGTTTTTT
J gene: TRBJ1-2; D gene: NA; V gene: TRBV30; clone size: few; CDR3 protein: CAWLDAVYGYTF; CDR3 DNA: TGTGCCTGGTTAGACGCGGTCTATGGCTACACCTTC
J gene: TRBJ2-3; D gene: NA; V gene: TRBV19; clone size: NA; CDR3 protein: CASSMRRDQSTDTQYF; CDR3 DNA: TGTGCCAGTAGTATGCGACGGGACCAAAGCACAGATACGCAGTATTTT
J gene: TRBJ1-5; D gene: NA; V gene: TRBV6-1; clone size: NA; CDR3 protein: CASLGGNQPQHF; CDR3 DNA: TGTGCCAGCCTAGGAGGGAATCAGCCCCAGCATTTT
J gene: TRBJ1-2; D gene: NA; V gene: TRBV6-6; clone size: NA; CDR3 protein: CASSASGGPGYTF; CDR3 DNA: TGTGCCAGCAGCGCATCCGGAGGGCCTGGCTACACCTTC
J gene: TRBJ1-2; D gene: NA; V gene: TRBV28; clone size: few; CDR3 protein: CASRLVSSNYGYTF; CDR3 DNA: TGTGCCAGCAGGCTCGTGTCCTCTAACTATGGCTACACCTTC
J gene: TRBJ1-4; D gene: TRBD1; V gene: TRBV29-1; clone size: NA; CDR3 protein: CSVALSRGTGGEKLFF; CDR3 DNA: TGCAGCGTCGCCCTCTCGAGGGGGACAGGCGGTGAAAAACTGTTTTTT
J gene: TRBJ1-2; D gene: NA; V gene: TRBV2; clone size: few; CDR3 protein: CASTPGGLINYGYTF; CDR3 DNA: TGTGCCAGCACCCCCGGAGGGTTGATAAACTATGGCTACACCTTC
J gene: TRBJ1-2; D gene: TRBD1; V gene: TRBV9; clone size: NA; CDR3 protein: CASRGGTGGNGYTF; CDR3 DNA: TGTGCCAGCAGGGGCGGGACAGGGGGCAATGGCTACACCTTC
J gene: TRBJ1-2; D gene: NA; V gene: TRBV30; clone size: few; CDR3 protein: CAWSLKTSLYGYTF; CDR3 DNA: TGTGCCTGGAGCCTAAAGACAAGTCTCTATGGCTACACCTTC
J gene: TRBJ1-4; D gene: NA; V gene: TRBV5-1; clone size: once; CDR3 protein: CASRGGPGGEKLFF; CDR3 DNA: TGCGCCAGCAGGGGAGGGCCGGGAGGTGAAAAACTGTTTTTT